These 28 T cell receptor beta chains originate from one sample sequenced in a study of PD-L1 blockade in urothelial cancer. Assay used: immunoSEQ multiplex PCR; TCRdb lists only in-frame clones, some missing. The repertoire holds about 120,000 clones, with roughly 90% as singletons. Time point described: peripheral blood 6 weeks after treatment start. Sequenced material: PBMCs, taken around atezolizumab (anti-PD-L1) treatment. Source of these receptors: a man aged 60 to 69 with urothelial cancer.

The rearrangement joins TRBV11-2 to TRBJ2-7, with D unresolved. V was cut by 0 bases and J by 0 bases, with 9 bases left in between. The CDR3 runs to 15 residues. Germline CDR1 SGHAT, CDR2 FQNNGV. The CDR3 DNA reads as TGTGCCAGCAGCTTAGAGTCCAGGCCCTCCTACGAGCAGTACTTC. The encoded protein is CASSLESRPSYEQYF. Together with reference TRBV11-2 and TRBJ2-7, the CDR3 gives the full variable domain: EAGVAQSPRYKIIEKRQSVAFWCNPISGHATLYWYQQILGQGPKLLIQFQNNGVVDDSQLPKDRFSAERLKGVDSTLKIQPAKLEDSAVYLCASSLESRPSYEQYFGPGTRLTVT.

This chain uses TRBV7-3 with TRBJ2-1; D gene uncertain. The CDR3 contains 14 residues. CDR1 SGHTA and CDR2 FQGTGA come from the germline V gene. V dropped 5 bases and J dropped 0 bases, with 8 bases sitting between them. DNA of the CDR3: TGTGCCAGCAGCCCTCGCAGCTCCTACAATGAGCAGTTCTTC. It codes for CASSPRSSYNEQFF.

This chain links TRBV5-1 with TRBJ1-1; TRBD1 is a possible D gene (5 bases). Trimming removed 4 bases from V and 6 bases from J, with 16 bases in between. Germline CDR1 SGHRS, CDR2 YFSETQ. The CDR3 sequence is 14 residues long. The CDR3: CASSPPTEKAEAFF. CDR3 DNA sequence: TGCGCCAGCAGCCCGCCGACAGAAAAGGCTGAAGCTTTCTTT.

A remark on this clone: Other DNA sequences in this specimen translate into the identical CDR3. J is TRBJ1-4 and V is TRBV6-6, with D possibly matching TRBD1 (5 bases). V gave up 0 bases and J gave up 5 bases, with 10 bases separating them. This CDR3 spans 15 amino acids. CDR1 and CDR2 from the germline V gene are MNHNY and SVGAGI (reference sequence). In DNA form, the CDR3 reads TGTGCCAGCAGTTACTCCACAGGTCTGAATGAAAAACTGTTTTTT. Translation: CASSYSTGLNEKLFF.

The gene calls are TRBV9 and TRBJ1-2, with D perhaps TRBD1 (5 bases). The CDR3 has 14 amino acids. Deletions cut 0 bases from V and 6 bases from J, with 12 bases between. In germline, CDR1 is SGDLS, CDR2 YYNGEE. CDR3 residues: CASSVDGRVHGYTF. CDR3 DNA: TGTGCCAGCAGCGTAGATGGCAGGGTACATGGCTACACCTTC.

The chain has TRBV7-2 and TRBJ1-4; possible D gene TRBD1, 5 bases. The CDR3 length is 16 residues. Germline V gives CDR1 SGHTA, CDR2 FQGNSA. V gave up 3 bases and J gave up 5 bases, with 16 bases separating them. CDR3 sequence reads: CASSFLGGRTNEKLFF. For the CDR3, the DNA is TGTGCCAGCAGCTTTTTAGGAGGGAGGACAAATGAAAAACTGTTTTTT.

This clone appeared a few times. Here the CDR3 reads CASSLAQGANYGYTF. The CDR3 coding sequence is TGTGCCAGCAGCTTAGCGCAGGGGGCGAACTATGGCTACACCTTC. The chain joins TRBV7-8 to TRBJ1-2, with 8 nucleotides matching TRBD1. The CDR3 has 15 residues. V lost 0 bases to trimming and J lost 2 bases; unmatched junction nucleotides: 2. CDR1 is SGHVS and CDR2 is FQNEAQ in the germline V gene.

V and J are TRBV7-7 and TRBJ2-1; D is undetermined. The CDR3 is made up of 13 amino acids. With 1 base removed from V and 10 bases from J, the gap between germline ends came to 11 bases. Germline V gene data show CDR1 as SSHAT and CDR2 as FNYEAQ (reference sequence). Written as DNA, the CDR3 is TGTGCCAGCAGCTTAGTTTCCACTACCGAGCAGTTCTTC. As protein: CASSLVSTTEQFF.

The CDR3 region is CASSFWDRGKDNEQFF. CDR3 in DNA: TGTGCCAGCAGCTTCTGGGACAGGGGAAAGGACAATGAGCAGTTCTTC. V gene TRBV9 combines with J gene TRBJ2-1, with TRBD1 identical over 10 bases. Germline V gene lookup returns CDR1 SGDLS and CDR2 YYNGEE. With 4 bases clipped from V and 5 bases from J, the junction kept 9 bases outside the gene matches. CDR3 length: 16 amino acids.

The J gene is TRBJ1-3, the V gene TRBV15; a weak D match, TRBD1 (5 bases). Germline V gene data show CDR1 as LNHNV and CDR2 as YYDKDF (reference sequence). Trimming removed 1 base from V and 3 bases from J, with 13 bases in between. The length of the CDR3 is 16 residues. CDR3 DNA sequence: TGTGCCACCAGCAGAGTTACAGGACGGAGTGGAAACACCATATATTTT. This translates into CATSRVTGRSGNTIYF.

This clone was seen a single time. This chain connects TRBV19 to TRBJ1-1, with 8 positions matching TRBD1. CDR3 size: 14 residues. Germline V gives CDR1 LNHDA, CDR2 SQIVND (reference sequence). Losses at the gene ends were 6 bases for V and 6 bases for J; bases not matched to a gene: 9. The CDR3 bases are TGTGCCAGTAGAGTTACAGGGGGGCTGGCTGAAGCTTTCTTT. Residues: CASRVTGGLAEAFF.

The rearrangement uses TRBV19 and TRBJ1-2, with D perhaps matching TRBD1 (5 bases). From germline, CDR1 is LNHDA and CDR2 SQIVND (reference sequence). This CDR3 is built from 15 residues. V lost 7 bases and J lost 8, with 23 bases in between. The CDR3 spells CASTWQGVSLFGYTF. In DNA form, the CDR3 reads TGTGCCAGTACGTGGCAGGGTGTCTCTCTGTTCGGCTACACCTTC.

The chain combines TRBV5-1 with TRBJ1-1; D gene uncertain. Between the trimmed V and J ends, which lost 4 bases and 1 base, there was a span of 8 bases. The CDR3 totals 13 residues. The V gene's germline CDR1 is SGHRS and CDR2 YFSETQ. CDR3 DNA: TGCGCCAGCAGCCCTATACGGAACACTGAAGCTTTCTTT. Its protein product is CASSPIRNTEAFF.

V usage is TRBV30 and J usage is TRBJ1-1; D gene ambiguous. V was shortened by 5 bases and J by 6 bases, with 7 bases between the two germline ends. CDR1 and CDR2 (germline): GTSNPN, SVGIG (reference sequence). This CDR3 contains 10 residues. The CDR3 bases are TGTGCCTGGCGGTACCCTGAAGCTTTCTTT. This encodes CAWRYPEAFF.

The chain is built from TRBV7-2 and TRBJ1-6; D uncertain. Looked up from germline, CDR1 is SGHTA and CDR2 is FQGNSA. Trimming took 5 bases from V and 8 from J, leaving 10 bases between them. The CDR3 extends over 13 amino acids. The CDR3 bases are TGTGCCAGCAGCCCTATACGGGATTCACCCCTCCACTTT. Translated: CASSPIRDSPLHF.

This clone was seen only a few times. This sequence joins TRBV2 and TRBJ2-4; a weak D match, TRBD2 (6 bases). The CDR3 totals 13 residues. Looked up from germline, CDR1 is SNHLY and CDR2 is FYNNEI. V was trimmed by 7 bases and J by 10 bases, leaving 17 bases between them. The CDR3 region has the DNA TGTGCCAGCAAAGACCGGCGGGGATGGATTCAGTACTTC. It is translated as CASKDRRGWIQYF.

V and J are TRBV10-3 and TRBJ1-2; 11 positions agree with TRBD1. CDR1 and CDR2 (germline): ENHRY, SYGVKD. The J segment lost 4 bases and the V segment lost 4 bases, leaving 8 bases of the junction unmatched. CDR3 size: 16 residues. This CDR3 is CAISGIRTGGSYGYTF. As DNA, the CDR3 is TGTGCCATCAGTGGCATTCGGACAGGGGGCTCCTATGGCTACACCTTC.

This sequence joins TRBV10-3 and TRBJ1-2, with D maybe TRBD1 (6 bases). Trimming stripped 3 bases from V and 2 bases from J, with 13 bases between. Germline CDR1 and CDR2: ENHRY and SYGVKD. The CDR3 sequence is 15 residues long. The CDR3 bases are TGTGCCATCAGTGACTTCCGGGGGGCAAACTATGGCTACACCTTC. Encoded protein: CAISDFRGANYGYTF.

The chain employs TRBV27 and TRBJ2-2; a possible D gene is TRBD2 (5 bases). Germline V gene data show CDR1 as MNHEY and CDR2 as SMNVEV (reference sequence). The germline V and J ends were trimmed by 8 bases and 4 bases, with 11 bases remaining between them. The CDR3 is 13 residues long. The CDR3 region is CASCTSFTGELFF. CDR3 nucleotide sequence: TGTGCCAGCTGTACTAGTTTCACCGGGGAGCTGTTTTTT.

V usage is TRBV5-1 and J usage is TRBJ2-3; 11 nucleotides align to TRBD2. V dropped 1 base and J dropped 4; count of bases not matched to a gene: 2. This CDR3 spans 15 amino acids. The germline CDR1 and CDR2 sequences are SGHRS and YFSETQ. This chain's CDR3 is CASSLSSGGADTQYF. The CDR3 nucleotides read TGCGCCAGCAGCTTGAGTAGCGGGGGGGCAGATACGCAGTATTTT.

V gene TRBV6-6 combines with J gene TRBJ1-1; D is possibly TRBD1 (6 bases). The V gene lost 5 bases and the J gene lost 1 base, with 11 bases spanning the gap. The CDR3 covers 14 residues. Germline CDR1 reads MNHNY; CDR2 reads SVGAGI (reference sequence). Here the CDR3 DNA reads TGTGCCAGCAGTCTGACAGGAAAGAACACTGAAGCTTTCTTT. It translates to CASSLTGKNTEAFF.

The chain employs TRBV19 and TRBJ2-2; 9 nucleotides align to TRBD1. This CDR3 is 15 amino acids long. V lost 5 bases to trimming and J lost 4 bases; unmatched junction nucleotides: 5. Germline V gene sequence: CDR1 LNHDA, CDR2 SQIVND (reference sequence). CDR3 DNA sequence: TGTGCCAGTAGTTCGACAGGGGGTGTCACCGGGGAGCTGTTTTTT. This sequence encodes CASSSTGGVTGELFF.

As to this clone: Given a much more abundant clone one base away, this may be a read error. V usage is TRBV6-1 and J usage is TRBJ2-1; TRBD2 agrees at 7 bases. Germline V gene lookup returns CDR1 MNHNS and CDR2 SASEGT. The CDR3 sequence is 15 residues long. The CDR3: CASSARGGSPNEQLF. Written as DNA, the CDR3 is TGTGCCAGCAGTGCCCGCGGGGGATCCCCCAATGAGCAGCTCTTC.

The rearrangement joins TRBV5-1 to TRBJ2-2, with 10 bases that match TRBD2. J gave up 6 bases and V 4 bases, and 12 bases lay outside the gene matches. The CDR3 is 17 amino acids. Germline V gene data show CDR1 as SGHRS and CDR2 as YFSETQ. CDR3 DNA sequence: TGCGCCAGCAGCCTTACCCCGGGACTAGCGAGCGCCGGGGAGCTGTTTTTT. Residues: CASSLTPGLASAGELFF.

The V gene is TRBV12-5, the J gene TRBJ2-4; possible D gene TRBD1, 5 bases. Deletions cut 0 bases from V and 7 bases from J, with 16 bases between. Germline CDR1 reads LGHNT; CDR2 reads FRNRAP. The CDR3 has 16 amino acids. DNA for the CDR3: TGTGCTAGTGGTTTGGTACGCTCAGCGTCAGGGAACATTCAGTACTTC. Encoded protein: CASGLVRSASGNIQYF.

This chain links TRBV5-1 with TRBJ2-7, with a weak D call TRBD1 (6 bases). The V gene lost 0 bases and the J gene lost 3 bases, with 13 bases spanning the gap. Germline V gene data show CDR1 as SGHRS and CDR2 as YFSETQ. This CDR3 comprises 15 residues. The chain's CDR3 is CASSLVPDSGYEQYF. Written as DNA, the CDR3 is TGCGCCAGCAGCTTGGTCCCGGACAGTGGCTACGAGCAGTACTTC.

The chain uses TRBV4-1 and TRBJ2-7; 7 bases align to TRBD1. Germline V CDR1 and CDR2: MGHRA, YSYEKL. This CDR3 contains 14 residues. The trim removed 2 bases at V and 5 bases at J, leaving 6 bases unmatched. Written as DNA, the CDR3 is TGCGCCAGCAGCCAAACAGGGGTGTCCCACGAGCAGTACTTC. Translating gives CASSQTGVSHEQYF.

Only one count was recorded for this clone. The rearrangement joins TRBV6-6 to TRBJ1-1; 8 bases are a match to TRBD1. The CDR3 is 13 residues long. Per germline, CDR1 MNHNY and CDR2 SVGAGI (reference sequence). V shed 5 bases and J 6 bases; nucleotides not matched to a gene: 5. The DNA of the CDR3 is TGTGCCAGCAGTCCCCTGACAGGGGCTGAAGCTTTCTTT. It is translated as CASSPLTGAEAFF.